This TCR beta chain was captured by sequencing in a study of STAT5B mutations in CD4+ large granular lymphocyte leukemia. Study observations and caveats: About 25% of private leukemic clonotypes occurred rarely in other patients' non-leukemic repertoires.

This clone was recorded once. Its specificity is not known. Sequencing was at survey level. Per the authors' pipeline: The detection floor for productive clonotype frequency was 2.59 x 10-5. Repertoires were generated with immunoSEQ multiplex PCR, while TCRdb's copy carries only in-frame clones and drops some. The V and J calls and clone size were taken over from that table, and D and trimming were inferred from the DNA. This sample carries 30,000 to 40,000 clones, 69% of them seen once, and the ten largest clones take about 3%. The CDR3 sequence is 17 residues long. Germline-derived CDR1 and CDR2 are SGHRS and YFSETQ. Between the trimmed V and J ends, which lost 0 bases and 4 bases, there was a span of 18 bases.

The sequencing input was CD4+ T cells from blood buffy coats. The V call is TRBV5-1, the J call TRBJ2-3; possibly TRBD1 for D (6 bases). The source is a human donor in good health. The CDR3 DNA sequence: TGCGCCAGCAGCTTGGAATGGGACAACAATCGGCCAGATACGCAGTATTTT. It is translated as CASSLEWDNNRPDTQYF.